The 19 T cell receptor beta chains below were found in one sample sequenced in a study of cytomegalovirus exposure and HLA in healthy donors. A multiplex PCR was run with 60 Vbeta primers and 13 Jbeta primers. Assay used: immunoSEQ multiplex PCR; TCRdb lists only in-frame clones, some missing. The repertoire holds 100,000 or so clones, with around three quarters as singletons. The source material was PBMCs. The receptors stem from a female donor in good health and CMV-seropositive.

The chain recombines TRBV29-1 with TRBJ2-3, with D maybe TRBD2 (5 bases). Germline assignment: CDR1 SQVTM and CDR2 ANQGSEA. Between the trimmed V and J ends, which lost 3 bases and 5 bases, there was a span of 9 bases. This CDR3 spans 12 amino acids. The CDR3 bases are TGCAGCGTTGATCGGGGAATAGATACGCAGTATTTT. Translating gives CSVDRGIDTQYF.

The V and J genes are TRBV30 and TRBJ1-3; D may be TRBD1 (5 bases). Germline V lookup: CDR1 GTSNPN, CDR2 SVGIG (reference sequence). The ends were cut back, 5 bases at V and 0 bases at J, with 11 bases in the middle. CDR3 size: 14 residues. CDR3 sequence: CAWGGDPSGNTIYF. In DNA form, the CDR3 reads TGTGCCTGGGGGGGGGACCCCTCTGGAAACACCATATATTTT.

The V gene is TRBV4-3, the J gene TRBJ2-3; D possibly corresponds to TRBD1 (6 bases). Germline loops: CDR1 LGHNA, CDR2 YSLEER. The CDR3 has 17 amino acids. Trimming shortened V by 0 bases and J by 6 bases, and 19 bases separated the two germline ends. CDR3 sequence: CASSQDAAGAILDTQYF. The CDR3 nucleotides read TGCGCCAGCAGCCAAGATGCCGCAGGGGCCATCCTGGATACGCAGTATTTT.

The chain is built from TRBV7-2 and TRBJ2-2; 7 bases map to TRBD2. V trimming: 1 base; J trimming: 5 bases; junction bases outside the gene matches: 7. The V gene's germline CDR1 is SGHTA and CDR2 FQGNSA. The CDR3 has 16 amino acids. The CDR3 bases are TGTGCCAGCAGCTTAGTTGGGGGGGGTAAGACCGGGGAGCTGTTTTTT. This translates into CASSLVGGGKTGELFF.

This CDR3 is CASSSGTVYSNQPQHF. CDR3 nucleotides: TGTGCCAGCAGTTCAGGGACAGTTTATAGCAATCAGCCCCAGCATTTT. V and J are TRBV6-5 and TRBJ1-5; 7 positions agree with TRBD1. Germline-derived CDR1 and CDR2 are MNHEY and SVGAGI. CDR3 length equals 16 residues. V lost 4 bases, J lost 0 bases, and 6 bases stayed unmatched.

The chain combines TRBV5-4 with TRBJ2-1; a weak D match, TRBD2 (6 bases). V lost 0 bases to trimming and J lost 1 base, with 8 bases between them. Germline CDR1 and CDR2: SGHNT and YYREEE (reference sequence). The CDR3 is 15 residues long. The CDR3 DNA sequence: TGTGCCAGCAGCTTGGGGGGGGAATCCTACAATGAGCAGTTCTTC. It encodes CASSLGGESYNEQFF.

The gene calls are TRBV13 and TRBJ1-2; D is unresolved. This CDR3 region has 17 residues. The V and J ends lost 2 bases and 3 bases respectively, with 19 bases between them. Germline V gene lookup returns CDR1 PRHDT and CDR2 FYEKMQ (reference sequence). This chain's CDR3 is CASSLSLIEAVDYGYTF. The CDR3 coding sequence is TGTGCCAGCAGCTTAAGCCTAATTGAGGCGGTCGACTATGGCTACACCTTC. Looking up the rest from reference TRBV13 and TRBJ1-2 gives the full variable domain: AAGVIQSPRHLIKEKRETATLKCYPIPRHDTVYWYQQGPGQDPQFLISFYEKMQSDKGSIPDRFSAQQFSDYHSELNMSSLELGDSALYFCASSLSLIEAVDYGYTFGSGTRLTVV.

This chain links TRBV6-5 with TRBJ2-1; 9 bases map to TRBD1. With 6 bases clipped from V and 5 bases from J, the junction kept 8 bases outside the gene matches. This CDR3 contains 15 residues. The germline V gene has CDR1 MNHEY and CDR2 SVGAGI. The CDR3 nucleotides read TGTGCCAGCAGCCAGGACAGGGGTGCGAACAATGAGCAGTTCTTC. Amino acid sequence: CASSQDRGANNEQFF.

The CDR3 DNA follows: TGTGCCAGCAGCTTAGGAGAGGGAATGGGCAATCAGCCCCAGCATTTT. This encodes CASSLGEGMGNQPQHF. This chain joins TRBV7-9 and TRBJ1-5; D unresolved. Per the germline V gene, CDR1 is SEHNR and CDR2 is FQNEAQ (reference sequence). CDR3 length: 16 residues. Between the trimmed V and J ends, which lost 1 base and 2 bases, there was a span of 12 bases.

This sequence joins TRBV5-1 and TRBJ2-4, with D possibly TRBD1 on 5 matching bases. The CDR3 spans 14 residues. The V end was cut by 4 bases, the J end by 12 bases, with 20 bases between. Looked up from germline, CDR1 is SGHRS and CDR2 is YFSETQ. CDR3: CASSAQGRLGSQYF. As DNA, the CDR3 is TGCGCCAGCAGCGCCCAGGGAAGACTTGGCAGTCAGTACTTC.

This clone was recorded only once. V is TRBV28 and J is TRBJ1-1, with D possibly being TRBD1 (6 bases). V lost 2 bases to trimming and J lost 1 base, with 8 bases between them. Germline values: CDR1 MDHEN, CDR2 SYDVKM. The CDR3 consists of 14 residues. The CDR3 nucleotides are TGTGCCAGCAGTTTACAAGGGGGGAACACTGAAGCTTTCTTT. Translated: CASSLQGGNTEAFF. Using reference TRBV28 and TRBJ1-1 for the parts outside the CDR3, the full variable domain is DVKVTQSSRYLVKRTGEKVFLECVQDMDHENMFWYRQDPGLGLRLIYFSYDVKMKEKGDIPEGYSVSREKKERFSLILESASTNQTSMYLCASSLQGGNTEAFFGQGTRLTVV.

This chain links TRBV5-5 with TRBJ1-2; 7 bases align to TRBD1. CDR1 and CDR2 from the germline V gene are SGHKS and YYEKEE (reference sequence). The CDR3 runs 14 residues. J lost 4 bases, V lost 4 bases, and 7 bases had no gene match. The CDR3 region is CASSTGTDLYGYTF. The CDR3 nucleotides are TGTGCCAGCAGCACCGGGACAGACCTCTATGGCTACACCTTC.

The chain combines TRBV9 with TRBJ1-2; D is possibly TRBD1 (6 bases). The CDR3 consists of 15 residues. The germline V gene encodes CDR1 SGDLS and CDR2 YYNGEE. Trimming stripped 0 bases from V and 2 bases from J, with 11 bases between. CDR3 sequence: CASSVGLDRNYGYTF. The CDR3 DNA is TGTGCCAGCAGCGTAGGCCTGGACAGAAACTATGGCTACACCTTC. Full variable domain (rest looked up from reference TRBV9 and TRBJ1-2): DSGVTQTPKHLITATGQRVTLRCSPRSGDLSVYWYQQSLDQGLQFLIQYYNGEERAKGNILERFSAQQFPDLHSELNLSSLELGDSALYFCASSVGLDRNYGYTFGSGTRLTVV.

This clone was observed a single time. The CDR3 bases are TGTGCCAGCAGCCCCCCGCGGCGGGGCCACGAGCAGTACTTC. Its translation: CASSPPRRGHEQYF. This sequence joins TRBV5-6 and TRBJ2-7, with D possibly TRBD2 on 6 matching bases. Germline V lookup: CDR1 SGHDT, CDR2 YYEEEE. Trimming took 4 bases from V and 5 from J, leaving 16 bases between them. The CDR3 loop spans 14 amino acids.

The V gene is TRBV7-9, the J gene TRBJ2-5; D is possibly TRBD2 (7 bases). Deletions cut 0 bases from V and 5 bases from J, with 19 bases between. CDR1 is SEHNR, CDR2 FQNEAQ, per germline (reference sequence). This CDR3 spans 17 amino acids. The CDR3 bases are TGTGCCAGCAGCTTAGCCCTGGCGGGGGCCTCCAGGGAGACCCAGTACTTC. It is translated as CASSLALAGASRETQYF.

DNA of the CDR3: TGCGCCAGCAGTGAGCTCCTAGCGGGGGATGCAGATACGCAGTATTTT. It is translated as CASSELLAGDADTQYF. The chain couples TRBV10-1 to TRBJ2-3, with 10 bases that match TRBD2. The V segment lost 2 bases and the J segment 4 bases; nucleotides outside the gene matches: 6. Germline CDR1 and CDR2: WNHNN and SYGVQD (reference sequence). The CDR3 length is 16 residues.

V usage is TRBV15 and J usage is TRBJ2-7, with 12 bases that match TRBD2. This CDR3 has 13 amino acids. The V segment lost 6 bases and the J segment 4 bases; nucleotides outside the gene matches: 1. CDR1 and CDR2 from the germline V gene are LNHNV and YYDKDF (reference sequence). The CDR3: CATRTSGGYEQYF. The CDR3 nucleotides are TGTGCCACCAGGACTAGCGGGGGTTACGAGCAGTACTTC.

The rearrangement uses TRBV9 and TRBJ1-5; TRBD1 is a possible D gene (6 bases). Trimming removed 2 bases at V and 4 bases at J, with 10 bases between. CDR1 is SGDLS, CDR2 YYNGEE, per germline. This CDR3 contains 14 residues. The CDR3 DNA follows: TGTGCCAGCAGCGTCGGACAGTTTAATCAGCCCCAGCATTTT. Translated: CASSVGQFNQPQHF.

The chain is built from TRBV18 and TRBJ2-7; 10 bases agree with TRBD2. Trimming removed 2 bases from V and 0 bases from J; junction bases left unmatched: 13. This CDR3 is built from 19 residues. CDR1 KGHSH and CDR2 LQKENI come from the germline V gene. This CDR3 is CASSPRTSGSSRASYEQYF. The CDR3 bases are TGTGCCAGCTCACCAAGGACTAGCGGCTCTTCTAGGGCCTCCTACGAGCAGTACTTC.